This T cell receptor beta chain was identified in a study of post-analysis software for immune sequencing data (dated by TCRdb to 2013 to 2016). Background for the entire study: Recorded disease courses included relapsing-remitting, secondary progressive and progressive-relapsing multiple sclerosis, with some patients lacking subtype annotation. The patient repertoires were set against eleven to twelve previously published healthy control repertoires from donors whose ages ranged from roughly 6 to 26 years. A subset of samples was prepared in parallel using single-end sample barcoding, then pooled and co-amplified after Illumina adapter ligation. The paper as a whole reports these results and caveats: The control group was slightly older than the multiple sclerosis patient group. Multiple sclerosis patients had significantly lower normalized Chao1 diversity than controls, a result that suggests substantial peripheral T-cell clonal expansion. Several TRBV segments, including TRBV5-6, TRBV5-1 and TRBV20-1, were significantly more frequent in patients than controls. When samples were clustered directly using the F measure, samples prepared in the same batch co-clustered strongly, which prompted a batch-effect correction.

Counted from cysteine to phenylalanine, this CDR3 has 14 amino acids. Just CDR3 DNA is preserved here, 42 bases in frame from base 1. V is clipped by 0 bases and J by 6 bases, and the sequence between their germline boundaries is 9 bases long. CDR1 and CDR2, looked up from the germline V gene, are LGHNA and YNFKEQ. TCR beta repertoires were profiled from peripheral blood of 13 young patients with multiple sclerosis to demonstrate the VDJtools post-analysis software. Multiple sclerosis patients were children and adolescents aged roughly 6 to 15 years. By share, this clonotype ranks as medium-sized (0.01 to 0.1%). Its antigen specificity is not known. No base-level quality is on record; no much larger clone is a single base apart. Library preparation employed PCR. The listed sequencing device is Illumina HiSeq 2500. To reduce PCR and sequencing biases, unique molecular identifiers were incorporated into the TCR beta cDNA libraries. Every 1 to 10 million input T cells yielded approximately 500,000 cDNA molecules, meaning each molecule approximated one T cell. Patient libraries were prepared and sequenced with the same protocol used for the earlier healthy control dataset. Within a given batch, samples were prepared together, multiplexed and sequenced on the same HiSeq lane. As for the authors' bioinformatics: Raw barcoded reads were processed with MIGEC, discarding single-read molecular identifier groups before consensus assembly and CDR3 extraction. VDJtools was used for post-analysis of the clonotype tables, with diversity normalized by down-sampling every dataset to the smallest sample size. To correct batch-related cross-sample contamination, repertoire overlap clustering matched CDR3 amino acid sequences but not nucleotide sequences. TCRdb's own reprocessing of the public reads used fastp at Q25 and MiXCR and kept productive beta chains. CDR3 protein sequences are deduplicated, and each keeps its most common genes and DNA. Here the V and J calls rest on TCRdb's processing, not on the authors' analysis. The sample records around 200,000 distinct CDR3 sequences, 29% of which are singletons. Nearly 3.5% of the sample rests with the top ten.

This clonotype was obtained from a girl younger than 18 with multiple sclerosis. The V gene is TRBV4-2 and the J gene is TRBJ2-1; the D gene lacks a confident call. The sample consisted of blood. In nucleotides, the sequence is TGTGCCAGCAGCCAAGATCCCCAACCCAATGAGCAGTTCTTC. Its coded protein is CASSQDPQPNEQFF.